Detailed here is one T cell receptor beta chain. Its target is unknown. The data originate from a study of cytotoxic CD8 clonotypes in ibrutinib-treated CLL. Assay: immunoSEQ multiplex PCR; the TCRdb copy retains only in-frame clones and omits some. The data hold more than 20,000 clones, with 70% to 80% observed a single time. Study outcomes and limitations: Public clonotypes (which were uncommon) either contracted or remained stable on treatment.

This CDR3 has 15 residues. V lost 5 bases and J lost 6, with 16 bases in between. Germline CDR1 MRHNA, CDR2 SNTAGT. This TCR derives from a human donor with chronic lymphocytic leukemia. Here the sequenced sample was PBMCs, taken before ibrutinib treatment. This chain joins TRBV6-4 and TRBJ2-2; a weak D match, TRBD2 (5 bases). CDR3 in DNA: TGTGCCAGCAGTCCGAGCGGCCGGGCAGCCGGGGAGCTGTTTTTT. It is translated as CASSPSGRAAGELFF.